The 23 T cell receptor beta chains below all came from one sample that was sequenced in a study of T cell changes during pregnancy in multiple sclerosis (dated by TCRdb to between 2018 and 2021). Library preparation used the immunoSEQ multiplex PCR assay. The table was pulled from immuneACCESS by TCRdb, which kept in-frame rearrangements only. Such tables lose some clones; where checked, under half of the loss comes from unresolved V genes, and the rest has no known cause. This sample is represented by roughly 32,000 clones; 70% to 90% of them were singletons. The ten most abundant clones make up approximately 12% of the sample. Source: CD8+ T cells from peripheral blood mononuclear cells, taken in the third trimester of pregnancy. These receptors all stem from a female donor with multiple sclerosis, enrolled in a pregnancy study.

This sequence joins TRBV19 and TRBJ1-1; no definite D call. Germline V gene data show CDR1 as LNHDA and CDR2 as SQIVND (reference sequence). The CDR3 has 12 amino acids. CDR3 in amino acids: CASVEGTTEAFF. The CDR3, as DNA: TGTGCGTCCGTAGAGGGAACCACTGAAGCTTTCTTT.

The chain links TRBV28 to TRBJ1-1; D might be TRBD1 (5 bases). CDR1 and CDR2 from the germline V gene are MDHEN and SYDVKM. Trimming removed 6 bases at V and 4 bases at J, with 12 bases between. The CDR3 has 13 residues. The CDR3 DNA reads as TGTGCCAGCAGCCCTAGACAGTCCACTGAAGCTTTCTTT. Its translation: CASSPRQSTEAFF.

The chain joins TRBV5-1 to TRBJ2-3; TRBD1 agrees at 7 bases. From germline, CDR1 is SGHRS and CDR2 YFSETQ. J lost 0 bases, V lost 4 bases, and 5 bases had no gene match. This CDR3 is built from 15 residues. CDR3 amino acids: CASSLRTGSTDTQYF. For the CDR3, the DNA is TGCGCCAGCAGCCTCAGGACAGGTAGCACAGATACGCAGTATTTT.

The chain carries TRBV28 and TRBJ2-2; a weak D match, TRBD1 (5 bases). The CDR3 consists of 14 residues. Per germline, CDR1 MDHEN and CDR2 SYDVKM. V shed 6 bases and J shed 2 bases, with 10 bases lying between them. The CDR3 sequence: CASSLGHNTGELFF. In nucleotides, the CDR3 is TGTGCCAGCAGCCTAGGACACAACACCGGGGAGCTGTTTTTT. Combining the CDR3 with reference TRBV28 and TRBJ2-2 gives the whole variable domain DVKVTQSSRYLVKRTGEKVFLECVQDMDHENMFWYRQDPGLGLRLIYFSYDVKMKEKGDIPEGYSVSREKKERFSLILESASTNQTSMYLCASSLGHNTGELFFGEGSRLTVL.

The J gene is TRBJ2-1, the V gene TRBV27, with TRBD2 matching over 8 bases. The trim removed 6 bases at V and 5 bases at J, leaving 9 bases unmatched. This CDR3 comprises 15 residues. Germline V CDR1 and CDR2: MNHEY, SMNVEV (reference sequence). In DNA, the CDR3 is TGTGCCAGCAGCAGGCCGGGAGGGCCGAACAATGAGCAGTTCTTC. The encoded protein is CASSRPGGPNNEQFF.

The gene calls are TRBV5-3 and TRBJ1-2; 10 bases are a match to TRBD1. TRBV5-3 counts as an open reading frame of uncertain function. The CDR3 covers 17 residues. The V segment lost 3 bases and the J segment 4 bases; nucleotides outside the gene matches: 12. The CDR3 sequence: CARSSAGTGEGVYGYTF. The DNA for the CDR3 is TGTGCCAGAAGCTCAGCCGGGACAGGGGAAGGAGTCTATGGCTACACCTTC.

This chain joins TRBV28 and TRBJ2-5; 7 nucleotides align to TRBD2. Germline-derived CDR1 and CDR2 are MDHEN and SYDVKM. CDR3 length: 16 amino acids. V lost 2 bases, J lost 1 base, and 7 bases stayed unmatched. CDR3 protein: CASSLIDSSGQETQYF. In DNA form, the CDR3 reads TGTGCCAGCAGTTTAATTGATTCTAGCGGCCAAGAGACCCAGTACTTC. Full variable domain (remainder filled in from reference TRBV28 and TRBJ2-5): DVKVTQSSRYLVKRTGEKVFLECVQDMDHENMFWYRQDPGLGLRLIYFSYDVKMKEKGDIPEGYSVSREKKERFSLILESASTNQTSMYLCASSLIDSSGQETQYFGPGTRLLVL.

The chain has TRBV11-1 and TRBJ1-5; TRBD1 aligns across 10 bases. The CDR3 spans 17 residues. In germline, CDR1 is SGHAT, CDR2 FQDESV (reference sequence). Trimming took 4 bases from V and 7 from J; bases not matched to a gene: 13. CDR3 coding DNA: TGTGCCAGCAGCTACGAACCCTCCGGGACAGGGGAACAGCCCCAGCATTTT. Translation gives CASSYEPSGTGEQPQHF.

The chain links TRBV9 to TRBJ2-1; 8 bases align to TRBD2. Germline loops: CDR1 SGDLS, CDR2 YYNGEE. This CDR3 region has 17 residues. J was trimmed by 10 bases and V by 0 bases; bases with no gene match: 15. CDR3 nucleotide sequence: TGTGCCAGCAGCGTAGGATCTGGCGGGAGGCCAAAAGAGGAGCAGTTCTTC. Translated: CASSVGSGGRPKEEQFF.

The chain has TRBV7-6 and TRBJ2-7; D gene unclear. V was trimmed by 2 bases and J by 2 bases, leaving 7 bases between them. The CDR3 has 13 residues. The germline CDR1 and CDR2 sequences are SGHVS and FNYEAQ. CDR3 DNA sequence: TGTGCCAGCAGCTTATCCACAGCCTACGAGCAGTACTTC. Translation: CASSLSTAYEQYF.

This clone came up a few times. J is TRBJ1-2 and V is TRBV7-6; a weak D match, TRBD1 (5 bases). CDR3 size: 16 residues. CDR1 and CDR2 (germline): SGHVS, FNYEAQ. Trimming shortened V by 5 bases and J by 4 bases, and 20 bases separated the two germline ends. CDR3 in DNA: TGTGCCAGCAGCCCGGAGTGGGGCAACTCGGGCTATGGCTACACCTTC. It specifies CASSPEWGNSGYGYTF.

V usage is TRBV9 and J usage is TRBJ2-7, with D perhaps matching TRBD1 (6 bases). V shed 3 bases and J shed 0 bases, with 19 bases lying between them. Germline values: CDR1 SGDLS, CDR2 YYNGEE. The CDR3 totals 17 residues. CDR3 in amino acids: CASSGPLQGPNSYEQYF. The CDR3 DNA is TGTGCCAGCAGCGGACCTCTACAGGGACCTAACTCCTACGAGCAGTACTTC.

This clone was detected a few times. This chain joins TRBV7-2 and TRBJ2-7; tentative D call: TRBD1 (6 bases). This CDR3 spans 13 amino acids. Germline CDR1 SGHTA, CDR2 FQGNSA. V lost 2 bases to trimming and J lost 6 bases, with 11 bases between them. CDR3 protein: CASSLRQVGEQYF. CDR3 sequence (DNA): TGTGCCAGCAGCTTAAGACAGGTCGGCGAGCAGTACTTC.

Worth noting for this clone: A far more abundant clone sits one base away, making this likely a read error. V gene TRBV25-1 combines with J gene TRBJ1-1, with 8 bases matching TRBD1. The CDR3 is made up of 12 amino acids. Germline CDR1 reads MGHDK; CDR2 reads SYGVNS. The ends lost 9 bases at V and 1 base at J; junction bases unmatched: 1. CDR3 in amino acids: CASGQGNTEAFF. The CDR3 DNA reads TGTGCCAGTGGACAGGGGAACACTGAAGCTTTCTTT.

The V call is TRBV28, the J call TRBJ2-2, with D possibly matching TRBD1 (7 bases). CDR1 and CDR2 (germline): MDHEN, SYDVKM. This CDR3 spans 16 amino acids. Trimming stripped 0 bases from V and 6 bases from J, with 14 bases between. CDR3 nucleotide sequence: TGTGCCAGCAGTTTATGGGCAGGGGGGAAGGCCGGGGAGCTGTTTTTT. Protein sequence: CASSLWAGGKAGELFF.

The chain is built from TRBV29-1 and TRBJ2-1, with TRBD2 as a possible D gene (6 bases). Trimming removed 7 bases from V and 0 bases from J, with 13 bases in between. CDR3 size: 14 residues. Germline CDR1 and CDR2: SQVTM and ANQGSEA. Here the CDR3 reads CSGGGLSSYNEQFF. The CDR3 DNA is TGCAGCGGCGGAGGGCTGAGCTCCTACAATGAGCAGTTCTTC.

The chain couples TRBV6-4 to TRBJ2-1; a weak D match, TRBD2 (6 bases). Trimming removed 3 bases from V and 6 bases from J, with 12 bases in between. Germline assignment: CDR1 MRHNA and CDR2 SNTAGT. The CDR3 is 14 amino acids. The CDR3 nucleotides are TGTGCCAGCAGTGAGGGGGACTCGTCCAATGAGCAGTTCTTC. It specifies CASSEGDSSNEQFF.

The V and J genes are TRBV7-9 and TRBJ2-1; D is perhaps TRBD2 (6 bases). Germline V gene lookup returns CDR1 SEHNR and CDR2 FQNEAQ (reference sequence). Trimming took off 3 bases at V and 4 bases at J, with 10 bases between the two ends. The CDR3 is made up of 14 amino acids. The CDR3 is CASSLLAGYNEQFF. CDR3 sequence (DNA): TGTGCCAGCAGCTTGCTGGCGGGATACAATGAGCAGTTCTTC.

V is TRBV7-9 and J is TRBJ1-2; D may be TRBD1 (5 bases). This CDR3 comprises 16 residues. CDR1 is SEHNR, CDR2 FQNEAQ, per germline (reference sequence). V lost 5 bases to trimming and J lost 6 bases, with 22 bases between them. CDR3 coding DNA: TGTGCCAGCAGCGAAGGCCTTTCTTTAAAAGGGGATGGCTACACCTTC. This sequence encodes CASSEGLSLKGDGYTF.

The J gene is TRBJ2-7, the V gene TRBV15; 10 bases align to TRBD1. The germline V gene has CDR1 LNHNV and CDR2 YYDKDF (reference sequence). This CDR3 region has 16 residues. Trimming at V came to 0 bases and at J to 4 bases, leaving 6 bases not matched to a gene. CDR3 region: CATSRDGDRGWYEQYF. CDR3 DNA sequence: TGTGCCACCAGCAGAGATGGGGACAGGGGCTGGTACGAGCAGTACTTC.

The gene calls are TRBV27 and TRBJ1-4; 7 nucleotides align to TRBD1. V gave up 6 bases and J gave up 4 bases; unmatched junction bases: 8. The length of the CDR3 is 15 residues. The V gene's germline CDR1 is MNHEY and CDR2 SMNVEV (reference sequence). The CDR3 sequence: CASRRTGAINEKLFF. The CDR3 DNA is TGTGCCAGCAGACGTACAGGGGCGATTAATGAAAAACTGTTTTTT.

This clone is a singleton in its sample. The gene calls are TRBV9 and TRBJ2-2; a possible D gene is TRBD1 (6 bases). The length of the CDR3 is 16 residues. Trimming removed 0 bases from V and 2 bases from J, with 11 bases in between. CDR1 and CDR2 from the germline V gene are SGDLS and YYNGEE. CDR3 sequence reads: CASSVEIGGNTGELFF. The CDR3 bases are TGTGCCAGCAGCGTAGAAATAGGGGGAAACACCGGGGAGCTGTTTTTT.

The chain is built from TRBV29-1 and TRBJ2-3; 10 positions agree with TRBD1. The CDR3 is 16 residues long. Trimming took 0 bases from V and 3 from J; bases not matched to a gene: 6. CDR1 and CDR2 (germline): SQVTM, ANQGSEA. The CDR3 DNA follows: TGCAGCGTTGAAGAAGGGACAGGGGTTCGGACAGATACGCAGTATTTT. It translates to CSVEEGTGVRTDTQYF.